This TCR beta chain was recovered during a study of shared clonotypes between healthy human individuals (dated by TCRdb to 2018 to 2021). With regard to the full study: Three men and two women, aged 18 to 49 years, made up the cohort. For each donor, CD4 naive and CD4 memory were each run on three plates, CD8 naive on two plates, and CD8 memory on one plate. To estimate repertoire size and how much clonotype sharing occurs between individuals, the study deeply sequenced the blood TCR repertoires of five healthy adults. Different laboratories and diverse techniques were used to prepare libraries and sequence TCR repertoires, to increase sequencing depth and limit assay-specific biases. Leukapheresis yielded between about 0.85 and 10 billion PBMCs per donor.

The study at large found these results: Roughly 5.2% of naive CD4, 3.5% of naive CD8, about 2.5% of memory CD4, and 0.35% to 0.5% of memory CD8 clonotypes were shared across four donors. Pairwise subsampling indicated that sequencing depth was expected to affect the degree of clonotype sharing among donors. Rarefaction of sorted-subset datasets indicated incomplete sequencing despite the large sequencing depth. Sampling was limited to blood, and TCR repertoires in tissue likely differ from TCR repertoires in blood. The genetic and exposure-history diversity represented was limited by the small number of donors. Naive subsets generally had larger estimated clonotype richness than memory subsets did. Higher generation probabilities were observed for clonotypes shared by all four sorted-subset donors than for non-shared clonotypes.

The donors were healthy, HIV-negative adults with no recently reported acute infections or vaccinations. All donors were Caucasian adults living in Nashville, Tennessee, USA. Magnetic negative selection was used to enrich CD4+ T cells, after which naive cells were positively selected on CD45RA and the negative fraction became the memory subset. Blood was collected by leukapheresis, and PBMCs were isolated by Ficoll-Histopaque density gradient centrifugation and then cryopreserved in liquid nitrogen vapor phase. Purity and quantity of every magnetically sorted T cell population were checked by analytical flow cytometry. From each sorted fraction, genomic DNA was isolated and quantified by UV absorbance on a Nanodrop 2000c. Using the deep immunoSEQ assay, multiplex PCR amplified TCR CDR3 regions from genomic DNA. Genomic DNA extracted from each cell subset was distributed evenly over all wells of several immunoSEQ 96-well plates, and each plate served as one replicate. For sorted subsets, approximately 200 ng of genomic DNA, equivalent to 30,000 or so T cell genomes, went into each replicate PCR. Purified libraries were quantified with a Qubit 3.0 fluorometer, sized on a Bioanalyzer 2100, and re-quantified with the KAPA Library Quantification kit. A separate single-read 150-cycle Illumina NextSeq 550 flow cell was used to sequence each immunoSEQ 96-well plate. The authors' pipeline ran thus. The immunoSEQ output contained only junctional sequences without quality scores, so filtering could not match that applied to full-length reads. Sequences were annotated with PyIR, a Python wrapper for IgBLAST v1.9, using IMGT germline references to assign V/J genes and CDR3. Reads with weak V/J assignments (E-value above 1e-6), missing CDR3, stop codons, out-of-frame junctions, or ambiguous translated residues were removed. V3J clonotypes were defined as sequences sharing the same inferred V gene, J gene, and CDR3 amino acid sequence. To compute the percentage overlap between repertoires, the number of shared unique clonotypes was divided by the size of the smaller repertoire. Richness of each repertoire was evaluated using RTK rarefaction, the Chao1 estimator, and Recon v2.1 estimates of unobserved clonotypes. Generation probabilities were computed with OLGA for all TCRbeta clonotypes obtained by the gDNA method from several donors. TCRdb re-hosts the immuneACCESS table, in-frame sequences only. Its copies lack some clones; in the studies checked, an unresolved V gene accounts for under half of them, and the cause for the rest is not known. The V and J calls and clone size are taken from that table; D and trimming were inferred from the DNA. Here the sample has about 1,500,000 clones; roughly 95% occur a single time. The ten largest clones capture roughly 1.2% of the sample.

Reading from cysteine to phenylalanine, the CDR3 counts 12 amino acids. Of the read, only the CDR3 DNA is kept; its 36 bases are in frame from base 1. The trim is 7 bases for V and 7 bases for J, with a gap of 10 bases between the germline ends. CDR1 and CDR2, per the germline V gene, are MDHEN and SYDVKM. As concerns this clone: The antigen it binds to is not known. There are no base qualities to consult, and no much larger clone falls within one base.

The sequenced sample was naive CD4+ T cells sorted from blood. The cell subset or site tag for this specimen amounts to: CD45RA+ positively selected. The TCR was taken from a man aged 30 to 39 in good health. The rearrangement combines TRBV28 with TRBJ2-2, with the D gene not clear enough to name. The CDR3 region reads CASNDVNGELFF. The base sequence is TGTGCCAGCAACGACGTGAACGGGGAGCTGTTTTTT.